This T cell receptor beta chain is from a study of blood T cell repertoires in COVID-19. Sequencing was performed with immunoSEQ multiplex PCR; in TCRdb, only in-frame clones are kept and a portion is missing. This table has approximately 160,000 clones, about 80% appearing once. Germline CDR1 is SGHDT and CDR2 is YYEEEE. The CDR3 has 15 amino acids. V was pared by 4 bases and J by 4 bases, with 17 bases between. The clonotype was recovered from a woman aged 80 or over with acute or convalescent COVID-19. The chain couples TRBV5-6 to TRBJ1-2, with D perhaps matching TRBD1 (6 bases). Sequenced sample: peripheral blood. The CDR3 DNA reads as TGTGCCAGCAGCCCGGAACAGGGCGGCGGCTATGGCTACACCTTC. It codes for CASSPEQGGGYGYTF.